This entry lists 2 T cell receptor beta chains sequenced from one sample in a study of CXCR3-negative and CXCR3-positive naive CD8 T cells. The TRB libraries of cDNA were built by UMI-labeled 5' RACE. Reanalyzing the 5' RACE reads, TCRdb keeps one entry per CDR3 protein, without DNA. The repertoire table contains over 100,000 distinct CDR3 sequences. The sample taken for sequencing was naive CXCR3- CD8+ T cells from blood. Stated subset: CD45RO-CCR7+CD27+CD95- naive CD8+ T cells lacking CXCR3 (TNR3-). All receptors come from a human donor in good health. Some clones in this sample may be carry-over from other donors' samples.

The CDR3: CASSFGFRERIYEQYF. The chain links TRBV28 to TRBJ2-7; TCRdb selects TRBD2, and the lack of DNA leaves this call unchecked. Per the germline V gene, CDR1 is MDHEN and CDR2 is SYDVKM. The CDR3 totals 16 residues.

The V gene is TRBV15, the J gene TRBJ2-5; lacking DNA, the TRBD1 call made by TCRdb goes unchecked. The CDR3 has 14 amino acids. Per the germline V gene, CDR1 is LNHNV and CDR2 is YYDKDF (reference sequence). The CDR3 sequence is CATSRDTAGRTQYF.